This T cell receptor beta chain was recorded in a study of T-cell memory formation after mild COVID-19. Study details: Among the donors, TCR clusters were largely specific to each donor.

V lost 3 bases, J lost 7 bases, and 3 bases stayed unmatched. This CDR3 is 12 amino acids long. Germline assignment: CDR1 SGDLS and CDR2 YYNGEE. TCRdb processed the 5' RACE reads anew with MiXCR; each CDR3 protein has one entry. The sample consists of 450,000 or so distinct CDR3 sequences, roughly 20% of them appearing once. V usage is TRBV9 and J usage is TRBJ1-2; 7 bases line up with TRBD1. The sequence derives from an adult woman who had mild COVID-19 (a few samples of this study predate the infection). Cell type and time point are not known. Input material: PBMCs or a T cell subset sorted from them (not recorded which). In DNA, the CDR3 is TGTGCCAGCAGCGGTGGACAGGTTGGCTACACCTTC. Amino acid sequence: CASSGGQVGYTF. Filled out from reference TRBV9 and TRBJ1-2, the complete variable domain reads DSGVTQTPKHLITATGQRVTLRCSPRSGDLSVYWYQQSLDQGLQFLIQYYNGEERAKGNILERFSAQQFPDLHSELNLSSLELGDSALYFCASSGGQVGYTFGSGTRLTVV.